This T cell receptor beta chain was identified in a study of glioma-infiltrating T cells after dendritic cell vaccination. Assay used: immunoSEQ multiplex PCR; TCRdb lists only in-frame clones, some missing. The profile covers some 100,000 clones, with about 84% appearing a single time and 2.5% to 3% taken by the ten largest. CDR1 and CDR2 (germline): SGHRS, YFSETQ. Trimming removed 0 bases from V and 3 bases from J, with 15 bases in between. The CDR3 loop spans 16 amino acids. Fresh-frozen tumor tissue and more than two years of survival data were available for all. Isocitrate dehydrogenase mutation was absent in all glioblastoma patients.

The rearrangement links TRBV5-1 to TRBJ2-5; D perhaps matches TRBD1 (6 bases). This sequence was found in a human donor with glioblastoma. Sequencing used blood, obtained before dendritic cell vaccination. This chain's CDR3 is CASSLGGRPGEETQYF. CDR3 coding DNA: TGCGCCAGCAGCTTGGGGGGCCGGCCAGGGGAAGAGACCCAGTACTTC.